A single sample gave rise to the 19 T cell receptor beta chains below, sequenced in a study of TIL therapy for anti-PD-1-resistant metastatic lung cancer. The immunoSEQ assay was v3. Clones were read by immunoSEQ multiplex PCR, and TCRdb kept only the in-frame ones, dropping some. The sample contains about 15,000 clones, roughly 86% of which appear only once. Time point reported: pre-treatment sample, taken before nivolumab and TIL therapy. This material consisted of blood, taken at baseline. The receptors here all came from a person aged 25-79 years with non-small cell lung cancer.

This clone was counted between two and nine times. J is TRBJ2-7 and V is TRBV9; TRBD2 matches 11 bases. Germline loops: CDR1 SGDLS, CDR2 YYNGEE. The J segment lost 3 bases and the V segment lost 3 bases, leaving 5 bases of the junction unmatched. The CDR3 totals 15 residues. CDR3 sequence reads: CASSASGTSGYEQYV. For the CDR3, the DNA is TGTGCCAGCAGCGCGTCCGGGACTAGCGGCTACGAGCAGTACGTC.

The rearrangement links TRBV7-3 to TRBJ1-5; weak D call: TRBD1 (5 bases). CDR1 and CDR2 from the germline V gene are SGHTA and FQGTGA. V shed 5 bases and J shed 7 bases, with 18 bases lying between them. The CDR3 runs to 15 residues. The CDR3, as DNA: TGTGCCAGCAGCCGACGAACAGGAAGGAAGCAGCCCCAGCATTTT. As protein: CASSRRTGRKQPQHF.

A few counts support this clone. The chain links TRBV7-8 to TRBJ2-7, with a weak D call TRBD1 (6 bases). This CDR3 spans 13 amino acids. V shed 5 bases and J shed 6 bases, with 14 bases lying between them. Germline CDR1 SGHVS, CDR2 FQNEAQ. This CDR3 reads CASSRRTESEQYV. The CDR3 DNA reads as TGTGCCAGCAGCCGCAGGACAGAGAGCGAGCAGTACGTC.

The J gene is TRBJ1-3, the V gene TRBV7-8; perhaps TRBD1 as D (6 bases). The CDR3 contains 14 residues. Germline V lookup: CDR1 SGHVS, CDR2 FQNEAQ. The V end lost 6 bases, the J end lost 5 bases, and 14 bases lay between the germline ends. CDR3 DNA: TGTGCCAGCAGTCAGCACCGGGACAGAAACACCATATATTTT. Its protein product is CASSQHRDRNTIYF.

J is TRBJ1-3 and V is TRBV7-2; TRBD1 agrees at 7 bases. Trimming removed 5 bases from V and 1 base from J; junction bases left unmatched: 14. CDR1 is SGHTA, CDR2 FQGNSA, per germline. The CDR3 has 18 residues. The CDR3 loop is CASSPRTGMAPSGNTIYF. DNA for the CDR3: TGTGCCAGCAGCCCCCGGACAGGAATGGCCCCTTCTGGAAACACCATATATTTT.

The V call is TRBV7-2, the J call TRBJ2-1, with 9 bases fitting TRBD1. The CDR3 runs 15 residues. Germline V gene data show CDR1 as SGHTA and CDR2 as FQGNSA. Trimming cost V 5 bases and J 6 bases; bases outside gene matches: 8. The CDR3 region is CASSVERGQGNEQFF. DNA for the CDR3: TGTGCCAGCAGCGTAGAGCGGGGACAGGGCAATGAGCAGTTCTTC.

V and J are TRBV2 and TRBJ1-3, with D unclear. Germline V gene sequence: CDR1 SNHLY, CDR2 FYNNEI. Trimming pared 7 bases from V and 4 bases from J, leaving 11 bases between. The CDR3 is 13 residues long. CDR3 region: CASTPGLGNTIYF. CDR3 nucleotides: TGTGCCAGCACCCCCGGACTGGGAAACACCATATATTTT.

The V gene is TRBV28, the J gene TRBJ1-5; 8 positions agree with TRBD1. J gave up 9 bases and V 4 bases, and 5 bases lay outside the gene matches. CDR1 is MDHEN, CDR2 SYDVKM, per germline. The CDR3 spans 13 residues. The DNA for the CDR3 is TGTGCCAGCAGTTCCCCACAGGGGGTGCCCCAGCATTTT. This sequence encodes CASSSPQGVPQHF.

This sequence joins TRBV2 and TRBJ2-5; no reliable D call. The ends were cut back, 7 bases at V and 4 bases at J, with 7 bases in the middle. This CDR3 comprises 11 residues. Germline V lookup: CDR1 SNHLY, CDR2 FYNNEI. The DNA for the CDR3 is TGTGCCAGCATGGTTGTAGAGACCCAGTACTTC. Amino acids: CASMVVETQYF.

V is TRBV5-1 and J is TRBJ1-1; 10 nucleotides match TRBD1. CDR1 is SGHRS and CDR2 is YFSETQ in the germline V gene. The CDR3 contains 14 residues. V shed 0 bases, J shed 6 bases, and the junction held 2 bases outside the gene matches. CDR3 nucleotide sequence: TGCGCCAGCAGCTTGGGTGACAGGGGGCCTGAAGCTTTCTTT. Its translation: CASSLGDRGPEAFF.

This clone was picked up a small number of times. The chain combines TRBV4-1 with TRBJ1-1; TRBD1 matches at 7 bases. CDR1 MGHRA and CDR2 YSYEKL come from the germline V gene. V lost 4 bases to trimming and J lost 2 bases; unmatched junction nucleotides: 10. The CDR3 runs to 16 residues. The CDR3 region has the DNA TGCGCCAGCAGCCGACACACTACAGGGGACAACACTGAAGCTTTCTTT. Protein: CASSRHTTGDNTEAFF.

The chain combines TRBV19 with TRBJ1-1, with a weak D call TRBD1 (5 bases). Trimming cost V 6 bases and J 7 bases, with 27 bases left between them. This CDR3 comprises 17 residues. Looked up from germline, CDR1 is LNHDA and CDR2 is SQIVND (reference sequence). Here the CDR3 DNA reads TGTGCCAGTAGATACAACGGACTAAATTGGGGGGTGGGTGAAGCTTTCTTT. Its translation: CASRYNGLNWGVGEAFF.

The V and J genes are TRBV14 and TRBJ2-1; D is perhaps TRBD1 or TRBD2 (5 bases each). This CDR3 region has 17 residues. Per germline, CDR1 SGHDN and CDR2 FVKESK. Trimming took off 0 bases at V and 2 bases at J, with 14 bases between the two ends. The CDR3 nucleotides are TGTGCCAGCAGCCAAGATGAGAGAGGGACGACCTACAATGAGCAGTTCTTC. Residues: CASSQDERGTTYNEQFF.

The chain carries TRBV6-1 and TRBJ1-5; D is undetermined. V lost 6 bases and J 0 bases, leaving 12 bases between the germline ends. The CDR3 runs to 15 residues. Germline V lookup: CDR1 MNHNS, CDR2 SASEGT. The CDR3 is CASRAWKNSNQPQHF. DNA of the CDR3: TGTGCCAGCAGGGCCTGGAAAAATAGCAATCAGCCCCAGCATTTT.

The chain links TRBV10-3 to TRBJ2-3; 15 bases fit TRBD2. CDR3 length equals 15 residues. V gave up 6 bases and J gave up 6 bases; unmatched junction bases: 4. The V gene's germline CDR1 is ENHRY and CDR2 SYGVKD. CDR3 protein: CAIRRTSGGADTQYF. The CDR3 nucleotides are TGTGCCATCAGAAGGACTAGCGGGGGGGCGGATACGCAGTATTTT.

The chain is built from TRBV27 and TRBJ2-3, with D perhaps TRBD1 (6 bases). Trimming left V 3 bases short and J 0 bases short, with 16 bases between. The CDR3 runs to 17 residues. CDR1 MNHEY and CDR2 SMNVEV come from the germline V gene (reference sequence). CDR3: CASSFYRTDPSTDTQYF. In nucleotides, the CDR3 is TGTGCCAGCAGTTTCTACCGGACAGACCCTAGCACAGATACGCAGTATTTT.

V is TRBV7-9 and J is TRBJ1-4, with D hard to call. CDR1 and CDR2 (germline): SEHNR, FQNEAQ (reference sequence). The CDR3 is 14 residues long. Trimming shortened V by 5 bases and J by 7 bases, and 14 bases separated the two germline ends. The CDR3 sequence: CASSPLVFPEKLFF. Written as DNA, the CDR3 is TGTGCCAGCAGCCCCCTTGTGTTCCCTGAAAAACTGTTTTTT.

This rearrangement joins TRBV6-5 to TRBJ2-7, with D possibly TRBD1 on 6 matching bases. CDR1 and CDR2 from the germline V gene are MNHEY and SVGAGI. V was pared by 2 bases and J by 5 bases, with 10 bases between. This CDR3 has 13 residues. This CDR3 is CASSYGAGDEQYV. In DNA form, the CDR3 reads TGTGCCAGCAGTTACGGGGCAGGGGACGAGCAGTACGTC.

The chain carries TRBV6-1 and TRBJ2-6; D is ambiguous. There are 15 residues in the CDR3. Germline CDR1 reads MNHNS; CDR2 reads SASEGT. The germline V and J ends were trimmed by 5 bases and 1 base, with 9 bases remaining between them. In DNA, the CDR3 is TGTGCCAGCAGTTCTCGACGATCTGGGGCCAACGTCCTGACTTTC. Protein product: CASSSRRSGANVLTF.